What follows are 28 T cell receptor beta chains derived from one specimen sequenced in a study of molecular identifiers for immune sequencing clone quantification. TCRdb re-derived calls from the PCR reads in MiXCR, one entry per CDR3 protein. Here the sample spans 490,000 or so distinct CDR3 sequences, roughly 24% being singletons. Sequences were obtained from naive CD8+ T cells from blood, with Jurkat cell RNA spiked in. Subset here: FACS-sorted CD8+CD4-CCR7+CD45RA+ naive T cells. These receptors were taken from a human donor in good health. Some libraries in this study had Jurkat cell RNA spiked in.

A note on this clonotype: One base away lies a much larger clone, so this may be a sequencing read error. V and J are TRBV11-2 and TRBJ2-3; TRBD1 matches 10 bases. Unmatched junction bases numbered 8, after V lost 4 bases and J lost 7 bases. The germline V gene encodes CDR1 SGHAT and CDR2 FQNNGV. The CDR3 extends over 15 amino acids. The CDR3 protein is CASSYGQGGGNTQYF. The DNA of the CDR3 is TGTGCCAGCAGCTATGGACAGGGGGGCGGAAATACGCAGTATTTT.

Concerning this clonotype itself: The junction departs from germline at one end; a sequencing error may be responsible. The chain carries TRBV7-8 and TRBJ1-1; perhaps TRBD1 as D (5 bases). Germline V gives CDR1 SGHVS, CDR2 FQNEAQ. The CDR3 covers 13 residues. The CDR3 region is CVSSLEGSTEAFF. Written as DNA, the CDR3 is TGTGTCAGCAGCTTAGAGGGGTCCACTGAAGCTTTCTTT.

This clonotype was counted between two and nine times. The rearrangement links TRBV4-3 to TRBJ1-5, with 7 bases fitting TRBD1. After removal of 1 base from V and 6 bases from J, the junction contained 6 bases not matched to a gene. In germline, CDR1 is LGHNA, CDR2 YSLEER. The CDR3 contains 15 residues. DNA of the CDR3: TGCGCCAGCAGCCAAGGGGAGGGGGCCGGTCAGCCCCAGCATTTT. It codes for CASSQGEGAGQPQHF.

The chain employs TRBV10-3 and TRBJ2-7, with 10 bases identical to TRBD1. Germline assignment: CDR1 ENHRY and CDR2 SYGVKD. V lost 6 bases and J lost 5; bases outside the gene matches: 4. This CDR3 has 13 residues. CDR3 DNA: TGTGCCATCAGGCCCGGGACAGGGGACGAGCAGTACTTC. It yields the protein CAIRPGTGDEQYF.

Comments on this clonotype: A read error may account for a junction end that differs from germline. The rearrangement links TRBV30 to TRBJ1-3, with 7 bases lining up with TRBD1. The CDR3 length is 15 residues. Per germline, CDR1 GTSNPN and CDR2 SVGIG (reference sequence). This chain's CDR3 is CAWDKTGSGGNAIYF. The CDR3 DNA is TGTGCCTGGGATAAGACAGGGTCTGGAGGAAACGCCATATATTTT.

This clonotype was seen repeatedly, ten times or more. V is TRBV7-6 and J is TRBJ2-4, with TRBD2 as a possible D gene (6 bases). This CDR3 comprises 13 residues. In germline, CDR1 is SGHVS, CDR2 FNYEAQ. The germline V and J ends were trimmed by 4 bases and 12 bases, with 16 bases remaining between them. The CDR3 sequence is CASSSGGLAPQYF. CDR3 in DNA: TGTGCCAGCAGCTCCGGGGGTCTGGCCCCTCAGTACTTC.

This clonotype was counted ten times or more. The chain couples TRBV7-2 to TRBJ2-5; a weak D match, TRBD1 (6 bases). The V end lost 5 bases, the J end lost 3 bases, and 25 bases lay between the germline ends. The CDR3 extends over 18 amino acids. The germline CDR1 and CDR2 sequences are SGHTA and FQGNSA. The CDR3 spells CASSSEGVRGSFEETQYF. DNA of the CDR3: TGTGCCAGCAGCAGCGAAGGGGTCAGGGGTTCTTTCGAAGAGACCCAGTACTTC.

This clonotype was detected ten times or more. This sequence joins TRBV9 and TRBJ2-3, with D maybe TRBD2 (5 bases). The CDR3 runs 16 residues. Germline lookup yields CDR1 SGDLS and CDR2 YYNGEE. Trimming took 4 bases from V and 5 from J, leaving 20 bases between them. The CDR3 bases are TGTGCCAGCAGCCCCCGGGTCCGGGTAAGCGGAGATACGCAGTATTTT. Translation gives CASSPRVRVSGDTQYF.

This clonotype occurred a few times. V and J are TRBV4-1 and TRBJ2-1, with 7 bases fitting TRBD1. The trim removed 3 bases at V and 2 bases at J, leaving 10 bases unmatched. Germline V gene lookup returns CDR1 MGHRA and CDR2 YSYEKL. The CDR3 spans 17 residues. The CDR3 region has the DNA TGCGCCAGCAGCCACCTCCTCGGGACAGAAACCTACAATGAGCAGTTCTTC. Its translation is CASSHLLGTETYNEQFF.

As regards this clonotype: Compared with germline, one end of the junction differs, possibly owing to a read error. This sequence joins TRBV2 and TRBJ1-4, with D perhaps matching TRBD1 (6 bases). Germline assignment: CDR1 SNHLY and CDR2 FYNNEI. There are 16 residues in the CDR3. The DNA for the CDR3 is TGTGCCAGCAGCCAGGTCCTTTTCACAGGGAATGGAAAACTGTTTTTT. This gives the protein CASSQVLFTGNGKLFF. Supplemented by reference TRBV2 and TRBJ1-4, the full variable domain reads EPEVTQTPSHQVTQMGQEVILRCVPISNHLYFYWYRQILGQKVEFLVSFYNNEISEKSEIFDDQFSVERPDGSNFTLKIRSTKLEDSAMYFCASSQVLFTGNGKLFFGSGTQLSVL.

In this sample, this clonotype turned up many times. The chain combines TRBV5-1 with TRBJ2-7, with TRBD2 as a possible D gene (5 bases). In germline, CDR1 is SGHRS, CDR2 YFSETQ. V was cut by 3 bases and J by 4 bases, with 23 bases left in between. The CDR3 totals 17 residues. CDR3 protein: CASSSTSPGLIPYEQYF. CDR3 nucleotides: TGCGCCAGCAGCTCGACATCCCCCGGACTGATCCCTTACGAGCAGTACTTC. The variable domain in full, with the rest retrieved from reference TRBV5-1 and TRBJ2-7, is KAGVTQTPRYLIKTRGQQVTLSCSPISGHRSVSWYQQTPGQGLQFLFEYFSETQRNKGNFPGRFSGRQFSNSRSEMNVSTLELGDSALYLCASSSTSPGLIPYEQYFGPGTRLTVT.

Many counts were recorded for this clonotype. The rearrangement links TRBV3-1 to TRBJ1-1; TRBD1 is a possible D gene (5 bases). Trimming stripped 0 bases from V and 2 bases from J, with 16 bases between. CDR1 LGHDT and CDR2 YNNKEL come from the germline V gene (reference sequence). CDR3 size: 17 residues. The CDR3 loop reads CASSQDRGETENTEAFF. CDR3 sequence (DNA): TGTGCCAGCAGCCAAGACCGGGGTGAGACAGAAAACACTGAAGCTTTCTTT.

Comment on this clonotype: A read error may be the cause here, since a much bigger clone is one base away. This chain joins TRBV7-2 and TRBJ2-3; 9 bases map to TRBD1. Germline V gene data show CDR1 as SGHTA and CDR2 as FQGNSA. The CDR3 runs 14 residues. The CDR3 nucleotides read TGTGCCAGCAGCTGGGGACAGGGAGGAGATACGCAGTGTTTT. Translated: CASSWGQGGDTQCF.

The sample holds a few counts of this clonotype. V is TRBV3-1 and J is TRBJ2-3, with D hard to call. The CDR3 extends over 17 amino acids. Germline V gene lookup returns CDR1 LGHDT and CDR2 YNNKEL (reference sequence). Trimming pared 5 bases from V and 0 bases from J, leaving 18 bases between. For the CDR3, the DNA is TGTGCCAGCAGCGGTCAAGGTCTGCTTCTTAGCACAGATACGCAGTATTTT. Amino acid sequence: CASSGQGLLLSTDTQYF.

This clonotype was picked up many times. The chain recombines TRBV4-1 with TRBJ1-5; tentatively, D is TRBD1 (6 bases). Germline loops: CDR1 MGHRA, CDR2 YSYEKL. Trimming removed 5 bases at V and 0 bases at J, with 14 bases between. The CDR3 is made up of 16 amino acids. The CDR3 region is CASSNKVGGSNQPQHF. CDR3 in DNA: TGCGCCAGCAGCAACAAGGTAGGGGGTAGCAATCAGCCCCAGCATTTT.

V and J are TRBV4-1 and TRBJ1-5, with D perhaps TRBD1 (6 bases). Trimming took 1 base from V and 7 from J, leaving 14 bases between them. CDR1 is MGHRA, CDR2 YSYEKL, per germline. There are 15 residues in the CDR3. The CDR3 region is CASSQVQGNEQPQHF. In nucleotides, the CDR3 is TGCGCCAGCAGCCAAGTACAGGGTAATGAACAGCCCCAGCATTTT.

Details on this clonotype: This clone may be a read error of a much larger clone one base away. The chain links TRBV13 to TRBJ2-4; weak D call: TRBD2 (6 bases). CDR1 is PRHDT, CDR2 FYEKMQ, per germline (reference sequence). The CDR3 has 16 residues. The CDR3 DNA sequence: TGTGCCAGCAGCTTAGGCGGGGGTTTCTCCAAAAGCATTCAGTACTTC. Translated, it gives CASSLGGGFSKSIQYF.

Worth noting for this clonotype: A read error may account for a junction end that differs from germline. The chain uses TRBV6-1 and TRBJ2-5; unclear D gene. CDR3 size: 16 residues. Germline V lookup: CDR1 MNHNS, CDR2 SASEGT. The CDR3 sequence: CASSKNGMGTQGTQYF. The CDR3 region has the DNA TGTGCCAGCAGCAAGAATGGGATGGGAACCCAAGGGACCCAGTACTTC.

This chain joins TRBV7-2 and TRBJ1-5; D is ambiguous. Trimming pared 1 base from V and 3 bases from J, leaving 10 bases between. Germline CDR1 SGHTA, CDR2 FQGNSA. The CDR3 is 15 residues long. Here the CDR3 reads CASSLVRVNNQPQHF. For the CDR3, the DNA is TGTGCCAGCAGCTTAGTAAGGGTTAACAATCAGCCCCAGCATTTT.

The J gene is TRBJ2-7, the V gene TRBV20-1, with D perhaps TRBD2 (6 bases). Germline V gene sequence: CDR1 DFQATT, CDR2 SNEGSKA (reference sequence). V lost 0 bases to trimming and J lost 1 base, with 7 bases between them. The CDR3 totals 13 residues. The CDR3 spells CSARDGTSYEQYF. DNA of the CDR3: TGCAGTGCTAGAGATGGGACTTCCTACGAGCAGTACTTC.

This clonotype has a handful of counts. The genes are TRBV27 and TRBJ1-5, with 11 positions matching TRBD1. V lost 8 bases, J lost 7 bases, and 4 bases stayed unmatched. This CDR3 has 13 amino acids. In germline, CDR1 is MNHEY, CDR2 SMNVEV (reference sequence). The CDR3 coding sequence is TGTGCCAGCGGGTGGACAGGGGGCCAGCCCCAGCATTTT. It encodes CASGWTGGQPQHF.

This sequence joins TRBV27 and TRBJ2-3; 7 bases line up with TRBD2. Germline CDR1 MNHEY, CDR2 SMNVEV (reference sequence). V dropped 4 bases and J dropped 2; count of bases not matched to a gene: 15. The CDR3 is 18 amino acids. CDR3: CASSYGPFDSGYTDTQYF. CDR3 in DNA: TGTGCCAGCAGTTATGGCCCTTTCGATAGCGGGTACACAGATACGCAGTATTTT.

The sample holds a few counts of this clonotype. This rearrangement joins TRBV6-2 or TRBV6-3 to TRBJ2-5; possible D gene TRBD1, 5 bases. Trimming took off 0 bases at V and 2 bases at J, with 10 bases between the two ends. Germline loops: CDR1 MNHEY, CDR2 SVGEGT. This CDR3 has 15 residues. CDR3 region: CASSYSGADQETQYF. DNA of the CDR3: TGTGCCAGCAGTTACTCAGGGGCGGATCAAGAGACCCAGTACTTC.

This clonotype turned up a few times. The chain couples TRBV7-9 to TRBJ1-2, with D uncertain. CDR3 length equals 14 residues. The V end lost 2 bases, the J end lost 2 bases, and 9 bases lay between the germline ends. Germline-derived CDR1 and CDR2 are SEHNR and FQNEAQ (reference sequence). The CDR3 DNA sequence: TGTGCCAGCAGCTTAATTGGTCAGAACTATGGCTACACCTTC. Its translation: CASSLIGQNYGYTF. The full variable domain, its missing parts supplied by reference TRBV7-9 and TRBJ1-2, is DTGVSQNPRHKITKRGQNVTFRCDPISEHNRLYWYRQTLGQGPEFLTYFQNEAQLEKSRLLSDRFSAERPKGSFSTLEIQRTEQGDSAMYLCASSLIGQNYGYTFGSGTRLTVV.

This clonotype was seen a handful of times. This chain links TRBV10-3 with TRBJ2-3; D perhaps matches TRBD1 (6 bases). This CDR3 spans 15 amino acids. Germline V gene data show CDR1 as ENHRY and CDR2 as SYGVKD. Trimming pared 0 bases from V and 6 bases from J, leaving 13 bases between. The CDR3 is CAISESSGDDDTQYF. The CDR3 DNA follows: TGTGCCATCAGTGAGTCGTCAGGGGACGATGATACGCAGTATTTT.

The CDR3 region has the DNA TGTGCCAGCAGCTGGGGGGGATTCAACACTGAAGCTTTCTTT. Translated: CASSWGGFNTEAFF. The V call is TRBV5-4, the J call TRBJ1-1, with D tentatively TRBD1 (5 bases). V was cut by 3 bases and J by 2 bases, with 11 bases left in between. The CDR3 is 14 amino acids. Germline values: CDR1 SGHNT, CDR2 YYREEE (reference sequence).

The chain has TRBV19 and TRBJ2-7, with 11 bases fitting TRBD1. This CDR3 has 15 amino acids. Germline V gives CDR1 LNHDA, CDR2 SQIVND (reference sequence). J gave up 2 bases and V 3 bases, and 3 bases lay outside the gene matches. CDR3 coding DNA: TGTGCCAGTAGTATGGGGACAGGGGGACCCTACGAGCAGTACTTC. Translation gives CASSMGTGGPYEQYF.

The chain couples TRBV19 to TRBJ2-2; D is tentatively TRBD1 or TRBD2 (5 bases each). Germline V gene sequence: CDR1 LNHDA, CDR2 SQIVND (reference sequence). The V gene lost 3 bases and the J gene lost 4 bases, with 9 bases spanning the gap. The CDR3 contains 14 residues. The CDR3 spells CASSMNGATGELFF. As DNA, the CDR3 is TGTGCCAGTAGTATGAACGGGGCCACCGGGGAGCTGTTTTTT.